A single sample is the source of the 23 T cell receptor beta chains below, sequenced in a study of T cells after posttransplantation cyclophosphamide. Using immunoSEQ multiplex PCR, the repertoire was profiled, and TCRdb retains in-frame clones only, with some absent. The sample includes 20,000 to 25,000 clones, approximately 73% of them seen just once. The sequencing input was memory CD4+ T cells sorted from PBMCs. These receptors all come from a woman aged 55-69 years in good health, CMV-negative, and a related stem cell transplant donor.

The chain uses TRBV7-9 and TRBJ2-6; TRBD1 matches 8 bases. Germline V gene data show CDR1 as SEHNR and CDR2 as FQNEAQ (reference sequence). V lost 2 bases and J lost 1; bases outside the gene matches: 4. The CDR3 totals 17 residues. The CDR3 region is CASSLSTGGSGANVLTF. The CDR3 region has the DNA TGTGCCAGCAGCTTATCAACAGGGGGGTCTGGGGCCAACGTCCTGACTTTC.

This clone was counted a few times. The chain uses TRBV4-1 and TRBJ2-5, with D perhaps matching TRBD1 (6 bases). The CDR3 consists of 17 residues. The V and J ends lost 0 bases and 7 bases respectively, with 21 bases between them. CDR1 MGHRA and CDR2 YSYEKL come from the germline V gene. The CDR3 protein is CASSQEGLPQGRVTQYF. The CDR3 bases are TGCGCCAGCAGCCAAGAAGGTCTCCCACAGGGCCGGGTGACCCAGTACTTC.

Concerning this clone: Sequence at one end of the junction differs from germline and may be a read error. The chain couples TRBV2 to TRBJ1-1, with TRBD1 identical over 7 bases. This CDR3 is 14 amino acids long. Germline CDR1 and CDR2: SNHLY and FYNNEI. The CDR3 nucleotides are TGTGTCAGCAGTGTAAGGGGGCCGAACACTGAAGCTTTCTTT. As protein: CVSSVRGPNTEAFF.

CDR3 sequence reads: CASRQQGNQPQHF. The CDR3 DNA reads as TGTGCCAGCAGGCAACAGGGGAATCAGCCCCAGCATTTT. The genes are TRBV6-5 and TRBJ1-5, with 7 bases identical to TRBD1. The J segment lost 4 bases and the V segment lost 6 bases, leaving 3 bases of the junction unmatched. Germline V CDR1 and CDR2: MNHEY, SVGAGI. CDR3 length: 13 residues.

The sample holds one count of this clone. This chain links TRBV4-1 with TRBJ2-5; 8 nucleotides line up with TRBD2. Germline CDR1 MGHRA, CDR2 YSYEKL. J gave up 4 bases and V 4 bases, and 8 bases lay outside the gene matches. The CDR3 is 15 amino acids. CDR3 protein: CASSPLGGASETQYF. In DNA form, the CDR3 reads TGCGCCAGCAGCCCGCTCGGGGGGGCATCAGAGACCCAGTACTTC.

V is TRBV28 and J is TRBJ1-2; D is uncertain. This CDR3 comprises 13 residues. Trimming stripped 2 bases from V and 7 bases from J, with 11 bases between. Germline-derived CDR1 and CDR2 are MDHEN and SYDVKM. The CDR3 region has the DNA TGTGCCAGCAGTTTAGGGCTTGGGTTTGGCTACACCTTC. It is translated as CASSLGLGFGYTF.

The rearrangement joins TRBV11-3 to TRBJ2-2, with a tentative D call TRBD2 (6 bases). Germline V gene sequence: CDR1 SGHNT, CDR2 YENEEA. This CDR3 is 17 amino acids long. Trimming removed 5 bases from V and 0 bases from J, with 16 bases in between. CDR3 DNA sequence: TGTGCCAGCAGCCCTACTCGGGACTGGCCGAACACCGGGGAGCTGTTTTTT. This sequence encodes CASSPTRDWPNTGELFF.

This clone has only a few counts. The J gene is TRBJ1-6, the V gene TRBV7-9; no definite D call. The CDR3 sequence is 14 residues long. Trimming removed 3 bases at V and 6 bases at J, with 9 bases between. The V gene's germline CDR1 is SEHNR and CDR2 FQNEAQ (reference sequence). This chain's CDR3 is CASSLRATNSPLHF. CDR3 bases: TGTGCCAGCAGCTTGCGGGCTACTAATTCACCCCTCCACTTT.

The chain links TRBV19 to TRBJ2-2; the D is unclear. Germline CDR1 LNHDA, CDR2 SQIVND (reference sequence). V gave up 6 bases and J gave up 5 bases, with 10 bases separating them. This CDR3 comprises 13 residues. The CDR3 DNA reads as TGTGCCAGTAGCCTTACACAAACCGGGGAGCTGTTTTTT. It translates to CASSLTQTGELFF.

This chain's CDR3 is CASSFRVTGELFF. In DNA form, the CDR3 reads TGTGCCAGCAGCTTCAGGGTAACCGGGGAGCTGTTTTTT. V is TRBV11-1 and J is TRBJ2-2; D is perhaps TRBD1 (5 bases). CDR1 and CDR2 (germline): SGHAT, FQDESV (reference sequence). The V end lost 3 bases, the J end lost 5 bases, and 7 bases lay between the germline ends. The CDR3 contains 13 residues.

The rearrangement links TRBV29-1 to TRBJ2-3, with a possible D match to TRBD1 (6 bases). V was trimmed by 3 bases and J by 3 bases, leaving 16 bases between them. CDR1 SQVTM and CDR2 ANQGSEA come from the germline V gene. The CDR3 extends over 15 amino acids. The CDR3 spells CSVDRGPTWTDTQYF. The CDR3 bases are TGCAGCGTTGACAGGGGCCCCACCTGGACAGATACGCAGTATTTT.

This clone counts as medium-sized. This chain uses TRBV6-6 with TRBJ1-2, with no clear D. Trimming took 0 bases from V and 4 from J, leaving 12 bases between them. The CDR3 has 15 amino acids. Germline CDR1 is MNHNY and CDR2 is SVGAGI (reference sequence). The CDR3 region has the DNA TGTGCCAGCAGTTACTCTGGCGGCGGGCCCTATGGCTACACCTTC. Protein product: CASSYSGGGPYGYTF.

The chain uses TRBV7-6 and TRBJ1-3; D is undetermined. Trimming removed 2 bases from V and 4 bases from J, with 9 bases in between. The CDR3 is 14 residues long. Germline CDR1 SGHVS, CDR2 FNYEAQ. The CDR3 loop is CASSLQVRGNTIYF. DNA of the CDR3: TGTGCCAGCAGCTTACAGGTTAGAGGAAACACCATATATTTT. The full variable domain, its missing parts supplied by reference TRBV7-6 and TRBJ1-3, is GAGVSQSPRYKVTKRGQDVALRCDPISGHVSLYWYRQALGQGPEFLTYFNYEAQQDKSGLPNDRFSAERPEGSISTLTIQRTEQRDSAMYRCASSLQVRGNTIYFGEGSWLTVV.

The rearrangement links TRBV5-6 to TRBJ2-3; D is unclear. The length of the CDR3 is 13 residues. V lost 2 bases to trimming and J lost 3 bases, with 7 bases between them. Looked up from germline, CDR1 is SGHDT and CDR2 is YYEEEE. CDR3 amino acids: CASSLDWTDTQYF. Written as DNA, the CDR3 is TGTGCCAGCAGCTTAGACTGGACAGATACGCAGTATTTT.

This clone has a single count. CDR3 amino acids: CASSPHRESPLHF. CDR3 sequence (DNA): TGTGCCAGCAGCCCCCACAGGGAATCACCCCTCCACTTT. The rearrangement links TRBV7-3 to TRBJ1-6, with D perhaps TRBD1 (6 bases). CDR1 SGHTA and CDR2 FQGTGA come from the germline V gene. The CDR3 covers 13 residues. V lost 5 bases and J lost 10, with 12 bases in between.

V is TRBV4-3 and J is TRBJ2-6; 11 bases align to TRBD2. The CDR3 spans 21 residues. V lost 4 bases, J lost 0 bases, and 14 bases stayed unmatched. Germline loops: CDR1 LGHNA, CDR2 YSLEER. The CDR3: CASSRHILSSGGSSGANVLTF. The CDR3 nucleotides read TGCGCCAGCAGCCGGCATATCCTTTCTAGCGGGGGGAGCTCTGGGGCCAACGTCCTGACTTTC.

The V and J genes are TRBV19 and TRBJ2-7; TRBD2 aligns across 10 bases. CDR1 is LNHDA and CDR2 is SQIVND in the germline V gene (reference sequence). The V gene end was trimmed by 3 bases and the J gene end by 5 bases; junction bases not matched to a gene: 7. This CDR3 is 15 amino acids long. The CDR3 protein is CASSIGSGRSNEQYF. The CDR3 DNA follows: TGTGCCAGTAGTATCGGTAGCGGGAGGTCGAACGAGCAGTACTTC.

J is TRBJ1-2 and V is TRBV28, with 9 bases lining up with TRBD1. There are 16 residues in the CDR3. V gave up 7 bases and J gave up 4 bases; unmatched junction bases: 13. Germline lookup yields CDR1 MDHEN and CDR2 SYDVKM. The CDR3 region is CASILTRTGAGYGYTF. In DNA, the CDR3 is TGTGCCAGCATTCTTACCCGGACAGGGGCGGGCTATGGCTACACCTTC.

V and J are TRBV28 and TRBJ2-7; a possible D gene is TRBD1 (6 bases). The CDR3 runs 15 residues. Germline V lookup: CDR1 MDHEN, CDR2 SYDVKM. V was trimmed by 5 bases and J by 2 bases, leaving 16 bases between them. CDR3 amino acids: CASSTRDINPYEQYF. As DNA, the CDR3 is TGTGCCAGCAGTACCCGGGACATTAATCCCTACGAGCAGTACTTC.

This chain connects TRBV4-3 to TRBJ2-3, with 8 bases fitting TRBD2. J gave up 4 bases and V 2 bases, and 11 bases lay outside the gene matches. The CDR3 spans 17 residues. Germline V gives CDR1 LGHNA, CDR2 YSLEER. The CDR3 is CASSQFAAGGPPDTQYF. The CDR3 nucleotides read TGCGCCAGCAGCCAATTTGCCGCGGGGGGCCCCCCAGATACGCAGTATTTT.

This chain connects TRBV18 to TRBJ2-2; D remains unclear. V was trimmed by 3 bases and J by 1 base, leaving 12 bases between them. The length of the CDR3 is 16 residues. Germline CDR1 reads KGHSH; CDR2 reads LQKENI. The CDR3 DNA sequence: TGTGCCAGCTCACCGGGTGGTAGCCTGAACACCGGGGAGCTGTTTTTT. Its protein is CASSPGGSLNTGELFF.

This clone is medium-sized by share. The CDR3 region has the DNA TGTGCCAGCAGCTTGCAGGGAGGAGACTACGAGCAGTACTTC. Its translation: CASSLQGGDYEQYF. The chain joins TRBV5-5 to TRBJ2-7; TRBD2 is a possible D gene (6 bases). V was cut by 1 base and J by 3 bases, with 11 bases left in between. The CDR3 covers 14 residues. Germline V lookup: CDR1 SGHKS, CDR2 YYEKEE (reference sequence).

The rearrangement uses TRBV10-3 and TRBJ2-2; 7 positions agree with TRBD2. The V gene's germline CDR1 is ENHRY and CDR2 SYGVKD. The CDR3 spans 14 residues. The trim removed 10 bases at V and 4 bases at J, leaving 9 bases unmatched. CDR3 sequence (DNA): TGTGCCACGAGCGCGGGGGTCGGCACCGGGGAGCTGTTTTTT. Translating it yields CATSAGVGTGELFF.